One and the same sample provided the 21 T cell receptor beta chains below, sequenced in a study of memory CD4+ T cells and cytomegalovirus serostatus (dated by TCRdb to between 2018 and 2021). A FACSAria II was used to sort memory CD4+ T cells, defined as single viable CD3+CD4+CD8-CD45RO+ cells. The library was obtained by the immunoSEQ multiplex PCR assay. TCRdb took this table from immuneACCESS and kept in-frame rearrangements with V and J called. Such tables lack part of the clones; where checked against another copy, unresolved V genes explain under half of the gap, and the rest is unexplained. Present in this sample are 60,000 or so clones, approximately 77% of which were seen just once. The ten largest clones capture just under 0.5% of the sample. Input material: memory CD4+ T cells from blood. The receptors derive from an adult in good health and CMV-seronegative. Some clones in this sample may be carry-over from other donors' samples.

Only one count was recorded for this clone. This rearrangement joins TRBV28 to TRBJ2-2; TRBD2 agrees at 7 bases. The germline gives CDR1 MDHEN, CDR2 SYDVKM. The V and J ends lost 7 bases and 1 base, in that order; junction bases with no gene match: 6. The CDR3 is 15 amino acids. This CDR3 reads CASNPGGENTGELFF. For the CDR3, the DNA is TGTGCCAGCAACCCTGGGGGGGAGAACACCGGGGAGCTGTTTTTT.

The DNA of the CDR3 is TGCGCCAGCAGCCAAGATGACGGCCAGACCCAGTACTTC. Amino acid sequence: CASSQDDGQTQYF. The chain joins TRBV4-1 to TRBJ2-5; D call uncertain. The CDR3 sequence is 13 residues long. V was pared by 0 bases and J by 6 bases, with 8 bases between. Germline V gene sequence: CDR1 MGHRA, CDR2 YSYEKL.

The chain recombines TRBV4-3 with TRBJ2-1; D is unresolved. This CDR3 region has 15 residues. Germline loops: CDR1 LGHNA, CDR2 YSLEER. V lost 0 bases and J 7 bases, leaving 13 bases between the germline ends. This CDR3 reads CASSQDPYLGNEQFF. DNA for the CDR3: TGCGCCAGCAGCCAAGATCCCTACCTGGGGAATGAGCAGTTCTTC.

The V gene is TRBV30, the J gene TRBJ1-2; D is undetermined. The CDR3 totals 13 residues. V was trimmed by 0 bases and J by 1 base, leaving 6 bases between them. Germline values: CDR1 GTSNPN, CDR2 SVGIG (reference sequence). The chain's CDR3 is CAWSVTVNYGYTF. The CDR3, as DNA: TGTGCCTGGAGTGTCACGGTTAACTATGGCTACACCTTC.

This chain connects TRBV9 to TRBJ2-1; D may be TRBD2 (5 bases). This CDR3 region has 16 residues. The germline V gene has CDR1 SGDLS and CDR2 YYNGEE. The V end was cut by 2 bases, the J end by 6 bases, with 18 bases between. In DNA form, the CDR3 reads TGTGCCAGCAGCGTTGTGGCTTTCGGGGTAGTCAATGAGCAGTTCTTC. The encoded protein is CASSVVAFGVVNEQFF.

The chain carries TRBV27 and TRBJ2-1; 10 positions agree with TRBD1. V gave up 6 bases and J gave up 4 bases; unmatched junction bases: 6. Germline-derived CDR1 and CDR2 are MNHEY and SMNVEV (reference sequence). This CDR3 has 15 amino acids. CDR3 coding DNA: TGTGCCAGCAGACCCCGACAGGGGGCGTACAATGAGCAGTTCTTC. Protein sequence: CASRPRQGAYNEQFF.

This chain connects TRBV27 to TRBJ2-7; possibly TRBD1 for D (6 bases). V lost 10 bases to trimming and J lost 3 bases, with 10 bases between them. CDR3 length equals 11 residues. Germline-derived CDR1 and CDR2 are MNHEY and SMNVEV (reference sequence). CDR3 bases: TGTGCCACCGGGACAAACTACGAGCAGTACTTC. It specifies CATGTNYEQYF.

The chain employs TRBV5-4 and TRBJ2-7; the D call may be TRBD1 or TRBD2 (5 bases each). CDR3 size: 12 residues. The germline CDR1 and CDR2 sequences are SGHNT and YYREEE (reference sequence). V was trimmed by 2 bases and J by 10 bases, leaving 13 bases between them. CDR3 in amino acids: CASSLSGTSQYF. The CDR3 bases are TGTGCCAGCAGCTTATCCGGGACCAGCCAGTACTTC.

The CDR3 DNA sequence: TGTGCCAGCAGCGGGTTAAGCGTGGGAGAGACCCAGTACTTC. It codes for CASSGLSVGETQYF. The chain links TRBV2 to TRBJ2-5, with no clear D. The germline CDR1 and CDR2 sequences are SNHLY and FYNNEI. Between the trimmed V and J ends, which lost 6 bases and 4 bases, there was a span of 15 bases. CDR3 size: 14 residues.

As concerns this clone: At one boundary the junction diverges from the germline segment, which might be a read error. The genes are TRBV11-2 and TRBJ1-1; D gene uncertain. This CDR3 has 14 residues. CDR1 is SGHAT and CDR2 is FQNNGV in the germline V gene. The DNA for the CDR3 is TGTGCCAGCAGCCTAGAAGGTGTAGGGACTGAAGCTTTCTTT. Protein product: CASSLEGVGTEAFF.

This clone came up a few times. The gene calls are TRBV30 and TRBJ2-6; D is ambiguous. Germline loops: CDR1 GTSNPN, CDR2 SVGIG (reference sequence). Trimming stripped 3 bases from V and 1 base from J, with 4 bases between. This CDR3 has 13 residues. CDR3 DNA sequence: TGTGCCTGGAGAATTTCTGGGGCCAACGTCCTGACTTTC. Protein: CAWRISGANVLTF.

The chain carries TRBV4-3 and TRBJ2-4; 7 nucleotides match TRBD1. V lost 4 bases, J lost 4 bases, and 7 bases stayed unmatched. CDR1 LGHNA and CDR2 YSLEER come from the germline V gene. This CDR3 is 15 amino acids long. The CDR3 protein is CASSPSSTGKNIQYF. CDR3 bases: TGCGCCAGCAGCCCCTCCTCGACAGGGAAAAACATTCAGTACTTC.

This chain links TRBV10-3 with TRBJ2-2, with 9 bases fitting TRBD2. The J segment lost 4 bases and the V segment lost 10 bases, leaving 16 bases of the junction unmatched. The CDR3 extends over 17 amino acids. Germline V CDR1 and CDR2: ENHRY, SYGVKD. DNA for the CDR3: TGTGCCACCCTTGAGGGGCTAGCGGGGCCAAGCACCGGGGAGCTGTTTTTT. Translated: CATLEGLAGPSTGELFF.

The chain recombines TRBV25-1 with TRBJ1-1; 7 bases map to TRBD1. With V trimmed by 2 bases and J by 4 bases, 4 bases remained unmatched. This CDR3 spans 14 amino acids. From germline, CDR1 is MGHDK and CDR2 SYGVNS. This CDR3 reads CASSETTGLTEAFF. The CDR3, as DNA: TGTGCCAGCAGTGAAACGACAGGGCTCACTGAAGCTTTCTTT.

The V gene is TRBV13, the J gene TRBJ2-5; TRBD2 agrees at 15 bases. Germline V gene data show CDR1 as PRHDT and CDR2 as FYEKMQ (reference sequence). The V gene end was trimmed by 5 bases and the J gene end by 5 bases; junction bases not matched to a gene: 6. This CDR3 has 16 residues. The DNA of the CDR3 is TGTGCCAGCAGCCCAGGGACTAGCGGGAGGCGGGAGACCCAGTACTTC. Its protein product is CASSPGTSGRRETQYF.

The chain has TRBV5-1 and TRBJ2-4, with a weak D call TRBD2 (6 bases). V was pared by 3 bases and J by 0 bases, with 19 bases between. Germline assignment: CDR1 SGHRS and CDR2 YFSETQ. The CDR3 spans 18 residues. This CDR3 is CASSSPPGLNLAKNIQYF. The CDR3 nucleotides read TGCGCCAGCAGCTCACCCCCGGGACTCAACCTAGCCAAAAACATTCAGTACTTC.

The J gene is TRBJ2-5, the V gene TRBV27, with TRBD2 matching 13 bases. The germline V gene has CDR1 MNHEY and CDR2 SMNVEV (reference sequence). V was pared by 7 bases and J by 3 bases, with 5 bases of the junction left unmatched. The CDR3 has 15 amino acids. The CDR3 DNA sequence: TGTGCCAGCAAGGGACTAGCGGGACAGGAAGAGACCCAGTACTTC. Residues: CASKGLAGQEETQYF.

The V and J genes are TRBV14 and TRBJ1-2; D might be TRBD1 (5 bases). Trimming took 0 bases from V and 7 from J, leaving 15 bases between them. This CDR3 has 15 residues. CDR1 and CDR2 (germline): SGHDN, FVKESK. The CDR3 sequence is CASSQDRGGKIGYTF. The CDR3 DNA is TGTGCCAGCAGCCAAGATCGGGGGGGAAAGATTGGCTACACCTTC.

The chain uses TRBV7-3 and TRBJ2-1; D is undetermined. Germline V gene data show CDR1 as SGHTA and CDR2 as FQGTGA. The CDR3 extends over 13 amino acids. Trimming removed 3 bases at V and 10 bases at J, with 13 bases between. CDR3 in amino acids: CASSFFGFGEQFF. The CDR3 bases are TGTGCCAGCAGCTTTTTCGGGTTCGGGGAGCAGTTCTTC.

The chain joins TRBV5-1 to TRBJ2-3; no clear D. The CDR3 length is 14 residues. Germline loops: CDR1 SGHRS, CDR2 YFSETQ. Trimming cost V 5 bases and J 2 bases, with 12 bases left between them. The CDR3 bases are TGCGCCAGCAGGGCCGGGCCCACCACAGATACGCAGTATTTT. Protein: CASRAGPTTDTQYF.

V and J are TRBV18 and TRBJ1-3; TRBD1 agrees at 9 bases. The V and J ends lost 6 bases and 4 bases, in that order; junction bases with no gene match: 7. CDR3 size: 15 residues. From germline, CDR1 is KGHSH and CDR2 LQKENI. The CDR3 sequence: CASSGGQGSGNTIYF. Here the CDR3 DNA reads TGTGCCAGCTCGGGGGGACAGGGATCCGGAAACACCATATATTTT.